This TCR beta chain originates from a study of post-analysis software for immune sequencing data. Unique molecular identifiers were present in the TCR beta cDNA libraries. TCRdb used MiXCR to reprocess the PCR reads, holding one entry per CDR3 protein. Of approximately 730,000 distinct CDR3 sequences in the sample, around 27% were seen once. The sequenced material came from blood. This TCR came from a girl under 18 with multiple sclerosis.

CDR3 sequence reads: CSARDLASQPTDTQYF. The CDR3 DNA follows: TGCAGTGCTAGAGATCTGGCTAGCCAGCCGACAGATACGCAGTATTTT. The chain links TRBV20-1 to TRBJ2-3; D might be TRBD2 (5 bases). The CDR3 length is 16 residues. Germline CDR1 reads DFQATT; CDR2 reads SNEGSKA (reference sequence). Trimming took 0 bases from V and 3 from J, leaving 16 bases between them.